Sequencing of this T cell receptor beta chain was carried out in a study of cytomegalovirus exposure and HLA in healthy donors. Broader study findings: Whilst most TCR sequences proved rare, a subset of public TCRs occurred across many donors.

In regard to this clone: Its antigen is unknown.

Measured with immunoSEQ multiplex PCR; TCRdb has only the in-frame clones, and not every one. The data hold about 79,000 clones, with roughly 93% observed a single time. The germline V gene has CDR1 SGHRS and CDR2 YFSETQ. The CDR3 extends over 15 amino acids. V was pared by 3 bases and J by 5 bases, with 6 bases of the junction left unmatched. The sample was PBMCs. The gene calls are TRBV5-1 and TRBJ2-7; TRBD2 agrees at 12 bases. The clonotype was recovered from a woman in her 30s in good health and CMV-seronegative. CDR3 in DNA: TGCGCCAGCAGCTCCCCTAGCGGGAGGGCCAACGAGCAGTACTTC. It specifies CASSSPSGRANEQYF.